Reported below is one T cell receptor (beta chain). The antigen is not known. A second about 7 to 12 cycle PCR used barcoded and J-beta primers. MiXCR was run by TCRdb on the 5' RACE reads, yielding one entry per CDR3 protein. The sample carries over 1,200,000 distinct CDR3 sequences, approximately 59% recorded once. The data are from a study of blood T cells in healthy people across ages. The overall study: About one barcoded beta molecule per two T cells was captured by template switching.

Ten milliliters was the volume of peripheral blood drawn from each donor. Germline CDR1 reads SEHNR; CDR2 reads FQNEAQ (reference sequence). V dropped 6 bases and J dropped 7 bases, with 21 bases sitting between them. The CDR3 spans 15 residues. Findings and caveats of the study: Fewer expanded clones and more diversity marked long-lived versus aged donors. TCR beta diversity, measured per million T cells, fell in a roughly linear way with age.

Sequences were obtained from blood. This receptor was obtained from a man younger than 35 in good health. This chain joins TRBV7-9 and TRBJ1-2; tentatively, D is TRBD1 (6 bases). DNA of the CDR3: TGTGCCAGCAGTCAAGGACAGACTGGATTCTCTGGCTACACCTTC. It specifies CASSQGQTGFSGYTF. The full variable domain, with the rest looked up from reference TRBV7-9 and TRBJ1-2, is DTGVSQNPRHKITKRGQNVTFRCDPISEHNRLYWYRQTLGQGPEFLTYFQNEAQLEKSRLLSDRFSAERPKGSFSTLEIQRTEQGDSAMYLCASSQGQTGFSGYTFGSGTRLTVV.